This TCR beta chain was identified in a study of T cells in Graves' hyperthyroidism and ophthalmopathy. TCR beta CDR3 regions were amplified from RNA. HTBI primers were the set used in a first-round RT-PCR of the TCR CDR3. TCRdb called the multiplex PCR reads again in MiXCR, with one record for every CDR3 protein. The profile shows around 390,000 distinct CDR3 sequences, 13% to 15% of them singletons. This clonotype was observed many times. Its target is unknown. The trim removed 7 bases at V and 5 bases at J, leaving 8 bases unmatched. This CDR3 is built from 15 residues. Germline-derived CDR1 and CDR2 are SGHRS and YFSETQ. Study-level points and caveats: Blood also contained most expanded thyroid clonotypes above 0.001.

The specimen sequenced was blood. The rearrangement joins TRBV5-1 to TRBJ2-1, with 11 bases lining up with TRBD2. The sequence was obtained from a woman aged 25 to 39 with Graves' ophthalmopathy. The CDR3 bases are TGCGCCAGCGCCTCACTAGCGGGGGACCACAATGAGCAGTTCTTC. This gives the protein CASASLAGDHNEQFF.